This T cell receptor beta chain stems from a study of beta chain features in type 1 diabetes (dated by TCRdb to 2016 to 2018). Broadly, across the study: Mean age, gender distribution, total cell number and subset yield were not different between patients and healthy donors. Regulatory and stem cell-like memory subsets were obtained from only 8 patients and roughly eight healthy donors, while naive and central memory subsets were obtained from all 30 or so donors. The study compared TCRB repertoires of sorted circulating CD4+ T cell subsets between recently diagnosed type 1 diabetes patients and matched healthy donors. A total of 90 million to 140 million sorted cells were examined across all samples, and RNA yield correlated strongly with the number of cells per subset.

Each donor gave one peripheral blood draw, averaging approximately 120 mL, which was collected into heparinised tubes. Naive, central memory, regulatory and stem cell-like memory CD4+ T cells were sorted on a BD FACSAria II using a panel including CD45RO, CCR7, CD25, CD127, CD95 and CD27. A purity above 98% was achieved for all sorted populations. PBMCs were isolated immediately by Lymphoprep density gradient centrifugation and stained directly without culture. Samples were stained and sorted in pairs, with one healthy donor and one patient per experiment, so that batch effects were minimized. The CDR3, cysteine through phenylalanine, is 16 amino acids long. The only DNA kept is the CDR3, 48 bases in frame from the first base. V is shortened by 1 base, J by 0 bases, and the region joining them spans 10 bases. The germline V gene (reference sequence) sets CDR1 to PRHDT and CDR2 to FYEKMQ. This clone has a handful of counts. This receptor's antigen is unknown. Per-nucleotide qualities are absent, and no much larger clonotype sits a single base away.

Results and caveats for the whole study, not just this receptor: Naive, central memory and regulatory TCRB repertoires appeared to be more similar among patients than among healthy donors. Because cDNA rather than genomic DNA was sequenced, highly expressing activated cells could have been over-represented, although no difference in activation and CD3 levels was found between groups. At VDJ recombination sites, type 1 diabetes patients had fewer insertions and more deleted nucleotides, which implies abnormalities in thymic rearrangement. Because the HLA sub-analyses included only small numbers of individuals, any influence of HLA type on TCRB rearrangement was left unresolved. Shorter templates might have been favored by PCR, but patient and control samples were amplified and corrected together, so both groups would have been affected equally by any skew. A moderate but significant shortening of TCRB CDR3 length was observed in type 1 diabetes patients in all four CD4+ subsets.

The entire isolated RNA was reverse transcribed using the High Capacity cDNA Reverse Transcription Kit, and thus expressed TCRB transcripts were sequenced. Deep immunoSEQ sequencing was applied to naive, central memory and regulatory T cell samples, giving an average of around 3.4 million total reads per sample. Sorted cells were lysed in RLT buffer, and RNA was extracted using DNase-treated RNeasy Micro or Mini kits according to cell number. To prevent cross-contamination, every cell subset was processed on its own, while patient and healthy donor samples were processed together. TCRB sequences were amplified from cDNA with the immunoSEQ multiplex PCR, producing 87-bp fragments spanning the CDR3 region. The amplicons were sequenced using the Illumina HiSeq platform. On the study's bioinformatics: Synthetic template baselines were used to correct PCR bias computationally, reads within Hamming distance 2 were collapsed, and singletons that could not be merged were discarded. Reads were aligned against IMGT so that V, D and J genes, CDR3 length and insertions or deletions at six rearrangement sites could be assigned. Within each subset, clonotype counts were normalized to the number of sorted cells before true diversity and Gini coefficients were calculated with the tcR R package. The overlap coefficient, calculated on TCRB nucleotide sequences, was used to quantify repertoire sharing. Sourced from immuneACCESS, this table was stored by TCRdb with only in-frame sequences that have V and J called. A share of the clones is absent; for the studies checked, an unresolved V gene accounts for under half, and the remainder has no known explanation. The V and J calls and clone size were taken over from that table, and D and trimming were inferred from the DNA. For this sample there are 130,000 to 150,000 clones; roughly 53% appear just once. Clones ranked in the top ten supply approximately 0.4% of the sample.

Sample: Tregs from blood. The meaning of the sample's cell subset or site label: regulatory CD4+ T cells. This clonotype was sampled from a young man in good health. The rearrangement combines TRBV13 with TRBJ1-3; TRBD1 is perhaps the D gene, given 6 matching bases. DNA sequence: TGTGCCAGCAGCTTAGCAGGGGCGAGCTCTGGAAACACCATATATTTT. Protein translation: CASSLAGASSGNTIYF.